The clone carrying this T cell receptor (beta chain) was observed once. Trimming took 4 bases from V and 1 from J, leaving 16 bases between them. This CDR3 is 16 amino acids long. The germline CDR1 and CDR2 sequences are LNHDA and SQIVND (reference sequence). These data come from a study of radiation and T cells in renal cell carcinoma. Time point indicated: blood 4 weeks post-SBRT, at nephrectomy. Treatment noted: 15 Gy SBRT to primary tumor, nephrectomy 4 weeks later. Clones were sequenced by immunoSEQ multiplex PCR, and TCRdb holds only the in-frame ones, with some missing. The repertoire has about 170,000 clones, about nine tenths of them found once; the top ten carry approximately 10%.

The sample here was blood, taken from a patient whose treatment included radiotherapy and nephrectomy. The source is a woman in her fifties or sixties with renal cell carcinoma. V usage is TRBV19 and J usage is TRBJ1-1; tentative D call: TRBD1 (5 bases). The DNA for the CDR3 is TGTGCCAGTAGTAAGGACCCCTCGGGGGGGAACACTGAAGCTTTCTTT. Amino acids: CASSKDPSGGNTEAFF.